This TCR beta chain is from a study of cytomegalovirus exposure and HLA in healthy donors. At the level of the study: In an early release, HLA-typed donors contributed approximately 82 million unique TCR sequences.

About this clone: Antigen unknown.

Study results and caveats: In a later analysis, TCR association rates varied by HLA locus: DRB1 most, HLA-C fewest. CMV serostatus stood as the only immune exposure information on hand. Researchers catalogued roughly 150 TCR beta chains as cytomegalovirus-associated.

Vbeta (60) and Jbeta (13) primers were used in the PCR. Assay: immunoSEQ multiplex PCR; the TCRdb copy retains only in-frame clones and omits some. The table lists about 170,000 clones, 65% to 85% of them singletons, with less than 8.5% in the top ten. J gave up 0 bases and V 0 bases, and 1 base lay outside the gene matches. Germline CDR1 and CDR2: LGHNA and YNFKEQ. The CDR3 runs to 16 residues. This TCR was recovered from a middle-aged man in good health and CMV-seropositive. Sequences were obtained from PBMCs. V is TRBV4-2 and J is TRBJ2-7; 11 bases map to TRBD2. This CDR3 is CASSQDSGGASYEQYF. As DNA, the CDR3 is TGTGCCAGCAGCCAAGATAGCGGGGGGGCCTCCTACGAGCAGTACTTC.